This record concerns one T cell receptor (beta chain) sequence. Its specificity is unknown. Using immunoSEQ multiplex PCR, the repertoire was profiled, and TCRdb retains in-frame clones only, with some absent. The repertoire holds roughly 100,000 clones, 70% to 90% seen once, with 2.5% to 3% in the top ten. This record belongs to a study of T cell responses to AZD1222 COVID-19 vaccine. Whole-study results and caveats: Recipients of two AZD1222 doses showed rising Spike-specific TCR breadth and depth. The CD4 TCRs associated with vaccination extended across spike and predominated at 160-218 and 743-854. Just 5 to 7 AZD1222 recipients were seropositive at baseline. Among spike-specific TCRs, nearly half reportedly target unmutated variant regions.

The V segment lost 1 base and the J segment 8 bases; nucleotides outside the gene matches: 2. The CDR3 spans 13 residues. The germline V gene has CDR1 SNHLY and CDR2 FYNNEI. The V gene is TRBV2, the J gene TRBJ2-1; 7 nucleotides align to TRBD2. This specimen consisted of peripheral blood, obtained on day 0 of AZD1222 vaccination. This clonotype originated in an adult in good health. The CDR3 sequence: CASSEGLAYEQFF. The CDR3 nucleotides are TGTGCCAGCAGTGAAGGACTAGCCTATGAGCAGTTCTTC.